These 10 T cell receptor beta chains were all obtained from the same sample, sequenced in a study of blood T cell repertoires in COVID-19 (dated by TCRdb to 2019 to 2021). Receptors were amplified or captured by the immunoSEQ multiplex PCR assay. As stored in TCRdb, this immuneACCESS dataset retains in-frame rearrangements with V and J assigned. A fraction of the clones does not appear; measured against another copy, unresolved V genes explain less than half of the discrepancy, and the remainder lacks a known reason. The sample contains 190,000 or so clones, 81% of them found a single time. The ten largest account for 12% of the sample. Sequencing was carried out using peripheral blood. The source is a woman at least 80 years old with COVID-19, enrolled during active disease.

The genes are TRBV19 and TRBJ2-1, with D possibly matching TRBD2 (5 bases). The V end was cut by 5 bases, the J end by 1 base, with 12 bases between. The CDR3 runs 15 residues. Per germline, CDR1 LNHDA and CDR2 SQIVND (reference sequence). CDR3 in amino acids: CASSYRLNSYNEQFF. In DNA form, the CDR3 reads TGTGCCAGTAGTTACCGACTAAATTCCTACAATGAGCAGTTCTTC.

This chain joins TRBV9 and TRBJ2-1, with a weak D call TRBD2 (5 bases). Germline lookup yields CDR1 SGDLS and CDR2 YYNGEE. The V gene lost 4 bases and the J gene lost 2 bases, with 16 bases spanning the gap. The CDR3 is 16 amino acids. The CDR3 DNA sequence: TGTGCCAGCAGCCCGGACCCCCTAGCTGCCTACAATGAGCAGTTCTTC. It encodes CASSPDPLAAYNEQFF.

A note on this clone: The identical CDR3 is also encoded by other nucleotide sequences in the sample. The chain is built from TRBV2 and TRBJ2-1, with D maybe TRBD2 (6 bases). Germline CDR1 reads SNHLY; CDR2 reads FYNNEI. The CDR3 runs to 14 residues. V gave up 8 bases and J gave up 1 base, with 12 bases separating them. Written as DNA, the CDR3 is TGTGCCAGCTCTCCGGGAGTGTCCTACAATGAGCAGTTCTTC. Translated: CASSPGVSYNEQFF. The whole variable domain, remainder taken from reference TRBV2 and TRBJ2-1, is EPEVTQTPSHQVTQMGQEVILRCVPISNHLYFYWYRQILGQKVEFLVSFYNNEISEKSEIFDDQFSVERPDGSNFTLKIRSTKLEDSAMYFCASSPGVSYNEQFFGPGTRLTVL.

The chain has TRBV3-1 (or the pseudogene TRBV3-2) and TRBJ2-3, with 9 bases aligning to TRBD1. This CDR3 is 16 amino acids long. Germline trimming cut 3 bases from V and 7 bases from J; bases unmatched to any gene: 11. Germline CDR1 and CDR2: LGHDT and YNNKEL (reference sequence). The CDR3 loop is CASSHGTGQIANTQYF. DNA of the CDR3: TGTGCCAGCAGCCACGGGACAGGGCAAATTGCAAATACGCAGTATTTT.

V usage is TRBV19 and J usage is TRBJ2-7, with 10 nucleotides matching TRBD1. The CDR3 runs 15 residues. Germline CDR1 and CDR2: LNHDA and SQIVND (reference sequence). Trimming at V came to 5 bases and at J to 2 bases, leaving 6 bases not matched to a gene. The DNA for the CDR3 is TGTGCCAGTAGTCTGAGACAGGGGGCGGCCTACGAGCAGTACTTC. Protein product: CASSLRQGAAYEQYF.

V is TRBV5-5 and J is TRBJ1-5; D unclear. V was trimmed by 1 base and J by 1 base, leaving 3 bases between them. Germline V gives CDR1 SGHKS, CDR2 YYEKEE (reference sequence). This CDR3 has 13 amino acids. The CDR3 DNA sequence: TGTGCCAGCAGCTTGTCAAGCAATCAGCCCCAGCATTTT. Protein sequence: CASSLSSNQPQHF.

In nucleotides, the CDR3 is TGTGCCAGCAGTTACGGACCAAGCGGGGGAGAGACCCAGTACTTC. It yields the protein CASSYGPSGGETQYF. The gene calls are TRBV6-2 or TRBV6-3 and TRBJ2-5, with TRBD2 matching 8 bases. The germline V gene encodes CDR1 MNHEY and CDR2 SVGEGT. With V trimmed by 2 bases and J by 4 bases, 6 bases remained unmatched. CDR3 length: 15 residues.

V usage is TRBV11-2 and J usage is TRBJ1-6, with D perhaps matching TRBD1 (5 bases). Trimming removed 5 bases at V and 7 bases at J, with 15 bases between. Per the germline V gene, CDR1 is SGHAT and CDR2 is FQNNGV. There are 15 residues in the CDR3. The CDR3 nucleotides read TGTGCCAGCAGCCTGACGGGACGGGAGAATTCACCCCTCCACTTT. Protein product: CASSLTGRENSPLHF.

The chain recombines TRBV27 with TRBJ2-3, with 12 bases aligning to TRBD2. Trimming took 2 bases from V and 4 from J; bases not matched to a gene: 4. This CDR3 spans 16 amino acids. CDR1 MNHEY and CDR2 SMNVEV come from the germline V gene (reference sequence). In DNA form, the CDR3 reads TGTGCCAGCAGTTTAGTTCTAGCGGGAGGGCCAGATACGCAGTATTTT. Residues: CASSLVLAGGPDTQYF.

The chain recombines TRBV3-1 (or the pseudogene TRBV3-2) with TRBJ2-7; unclear D gene. Germline CDR1 reads LGHDT; CDR2 reads YNNKEL (reference sequence). The CDR3 extends over 14 amino acids. V lost 1 base and J 0 bases, leaving 7 bases between the germline ends. The CDR3 sequence is CASSQVLASYEQYF. CDR3 DNA sequence: TGTGCCAGCAGCCAAGTATTGGCCTCCTACGAGCAGTACTTC.